The TCR beta chain under discussion was sequenced for a study of blood T cells in healthy people across ages. Germline V gives CDR1 KGHSH, CDR2 LQKENI. Trimming took 3 bases from V and 0 from J, leaving 15 bases between them. This CDR3 has 16 residues. Primers used in a second PCR of about 6 to 11 cycles were a sample-barcoded 5' primer and a J-beta primer mix. TCRdb processed the 5' RACE reads anew with MiXCR; each CDR3 protein has one entry. The profile shows about 680,000 distinct CDR3 sequences, more than 40% of them singletons. The sample consisted of blood. This sequence was found in a woman in her fifties or sixties in good health. The rearrangement joins TRBV18 to TRBJ2-7; unclear D gene. This CDR3 is CASSPTTAYSSYEQYF. The CDR3 DNA is TGTGCCAGCTCACCTACCACCGCATACAGCTCCTACGAGCAGTACTTC. Variable domain in full (rest from reference TRBV18 and TRBJ2-7): NAGVMQNPRHLVRRRGQEARLRCSPMKGHSHVYWYRQLPEEGLKFMVYLQKENIIDESGMPKERFSAEFPKEGPSILRIQQVVRGDSAAYFCASSPTTAYSSYEQYFGPGTRLTVT.